Listed below are T cell receptor beta chains from one sample, sequenced in a study of blood T cell repertoires in COVID-19. Only in-frame clones appear in the TCRdb table, and some are missing; sequencing was by immunoSEQ multiplex PCR. The data contain around 110,000 clones, 84% of them singletons. Sequences were obtained from peripheral blood. The receptors were gathered from a woman aged 55-70 years with acute or convalescent COVID-19. Both conserved end residues are part of each CDR3. A D gene is named only where the DNA matches it firmly. Size is omitted from some rows. Given values are once, few, many or a class for expanded clones.

v_call	d_call	clone_size	j_call	cdr3_aa	cdr3_nt
TRBV29-1	TRBD1	NA	TRBJ2-7	CSVRGTGSYEQYF	TGCAGCGTCCGTGGGACAGGCTCCTACGAGCAGTACTTC
TRBV7-8	TRBD1	NA	TRBJ1-5	CASSRGQVNQPQHF	TGTGCCAGCAGCCGAGGACAGGTCAATCAGCCCCAGCATTTT
TRBV21-1	NA	NA	TRBJ2-7	CARGEDRAYEQYF	TGTGCCAGGGGGGAGGACAGGGCATACGAGCAGTACTTC
TRBV5-1	NA	NA	TRBJ1-5	CASSFDTNQPQHF	TGCGCCAGCAGCTTTGACACGAATCAGCCCCAGCATTTT
TRBV7-2	TRBD2	NA	TRBJ2-3	CASSSRASGVTDTQYF	TGTGCCAGCAGCTCCCGGGCTAGCGGGGTTACAGATACGCAGTATTTT
TRBV6-5	NA	once	TRBJ1-1	CASSYSGLPRDEAFF	TGTGCCAGCAGTTACTCGGGATTGCCGAGGGATGAAGCTTTCTTT
TRBV5-6	TRBD1	NA	TRBJ1-1	CASSLRTGYTEAFF	TGTGCCAGCAGCCTGCGGACAGGGTACACTGAAGCTTTCTTT
TRBV9	NA	NA	TRBJ2-7	CASTLPYEQYF	TGTGCCAGCACCCTACCCTACGAGCAGTACTTC
TRBV28	TRBD2	NA	TRBJ2-3	CASSLESSGSSTDTQYF	TGTGCCAGCAGTTTAGAGTCCAGCGGGAGTAGCACAGATACGCAGTATTTT
TRBV5-1	TRBD1	NA	TRBJ1-6	CASSLGDRASPLHF	TGCGCCAGCAGCTTGGGGGACAGGGCTTCACCCCTCCACTTT
TRBV2	TRBD1	once	TRBJ2-2	CASSAQGYGELFF	TGTGCCAGCAGTGCACAGGGGTATGGGGAGCTGTTTTTT
TRBV3-1/TRBV3-2	TRBD2	NA	TRBJ2-3	CASSQTGLAGGPSVKDTQYF	TGTGCCAGCAGCCAAACCGGACTAGCGGGAGGGCCCTCGGTTAAAGATACGCAGTATTTT
TRBV18	NA	NA	TRBJ2-5	CASSPASASETQYF	TGTGCCAGCTCACCGGCTAGCGCCTCAGAGACCCAGTACTTC
TRBV7-6	NA	NA	TRBJ2-7	CASSQGGTGFSYEQYF	TGTGCCAGCAGCCAGGGCGGGACGGGGTTCTCCTACGAGCAGTACTTC
TRBV28	TRBD1	NA	TRBJ1-5	CASKGANQPQHF	TGTGCCAGCAAGGGGGCGAATCAGCCCCAGCATTTT
TRBV2	TRBD2	NA	TRBJ2-5	CASSWGTSRRGETQYF	TGTGCCAGCAGTTGGGGGACTAGTCGGCGGGGAGAGACCCAGTACTTC